This T cell receptor beta chain was retrieved from a study of identical twins. Study conclusions and caveats: Cross-sectional statistical analysis, not tracking of the same donors, underpinned the conclusions.

All donors comprised healthy Caucasians. Trimming removed 3 bases at V and 1 base at J, with 12 bases between. The length of the CDR3 is 15 residues. CDR1 LGHDT and CDR2 YNNKEL come from the germline V gene (reference sequence). This clonotype has just a few counts. Antigen unknown. A universal primer site was created by template switching, with the cDNA bearing unique molecular identifiers. TCRdb reprocessed the 5' RACE reads with MiXCR, giving one entry per CDR3 protein. The repertoire has just over 450,000 distinct CDR3 sequences, 13% to 15% of them found once; the top ten carry about 0.52%. A further study also used this sample, focusing on yellow fever vaccine responses in identical twins.

The sequenced sample consisted of CD4+ T cells sorted from blood. The clonotype comes from a woman under 30 in good health. V usage is TRBV3-1 and J usage is TRBJ2-5, with D perhaps TRBD2 (7 bases). The DNA for the CDR3 is TGTGCCAGCAGCCAGAGGGGGGGGACCCAAGAGACCCAGTACTTC. As protein: CASSQRGGTQETQYF.